This T cell receptor beta chain derives from a study of T cell changes during pregnancy in multiple sclerosis. This CDR3 is built from 16 residues. Germline CDR1 is SNHLY and CDR2 is FYNNEI. With 6 bases clipped from V and 3 bases from J, the junction kept 11 bases outside the gene matches. Method: immunoSEQ multiplex PCR; TCRdb's copy keeps in-frame clones and lacks some. This sample has roughly 34,000 clones; approximately 91% occur once, and the top ten carry around 4.3%. The rearrangement links TRBV2 to TRBJ1-2; 9 nucleotides align to TRBD1. The sequencing here drew on peripheral blood, taken in the second trimester of pregnancy. The source is a female donor in good health, enrolled as a control in a pregnancy study. The CDR3 here is CASRNRDREFDYGYTF. The DNA of the CDR3 is TGTGCCAGCAGGAACCGGGACAGGGAATTTGACTATGGCTACACCTTC.